The rows below give T cell receptor beta chains drawn from one sample of a study of blood T cells in healthy people across ages. TCRdb called the 5' RACE reads again in MiXCR, with one record for every CDR3 protein. In the table there are approximately 1.5 million distinct CDR3 sequences, roughly 43% of which are singletons. Source material: blood. The receptors here all came from a woman between 18 and 29 years old in good health. CDR3s include the opening cysteine and the closing phenylalanine or tryptophan. The D gene is left open where the match is weak. Clone size is given for some rows only: seen once, a few or many times, or a class if the clone is expanded.

v_gene,j_gene,d_gene,abundance,CDR3aa,CDR3nt
TRBV6-6,TRBJ1-4,.,.,CASRGSLLPTNEKLFF,TGTGCCAGCAGGGGCTCACTTCTTCCAACTAATGAAAAACTGTTTTTT
TRBV4-1,TRBJ2-1,.,few,CASSQRSNEQFF,TGCGCCAGCAGCCAAAGGAGTAATGAGCAGTTCTTC
TRBV4-1,TRBJ2-7,.,many,CASSQMSGTSYEQYF,TGCGCCAGCAGCCAGATGTCCGGGACTTCCTACGAGCAGTACTTC
TRBV3-1,TRBJ2-2,.,few,CASSQQGRTGELFF,TGTGCCAGCAGCCAGCAGGGTCGAACCGGGGAGCTGTTTTTT
TRBV4-2,TRBJ2-1,TRBD2,.,CASSRGGLAPFNEQFF,TGTGCCAGCAGCCGAGGGGGACTAGCGCCATTCAATGAGCAGTTCTTC
TRBV20-1,TRBJ1-6,TRBD1,few,CSARDKAGQYNSPLHF,TGCAGTGCTAGAGATAAAGCGGGACAGTATAATTCACCCCTCCACTTT
TRBV4-3,TRBJ2-3,TRBD2,few,CASSQAFAGGSTDTQYF,TGCGCCAGCAGCCAAGCGTTTGCGGGAGGGAGCACAGATACGCAGTATTTT
TRBV11-2,TRBJ2-5,.,.,CASSRTGLLETQYF,TGTGCCAGCAGCCGGACGGGACTCCTAGAGACCCAGTACTTC
TRBV7-2,TRBJ1-2,.,.,CASSLVAANYGYTF,TGTGCCAGCAGCTTAGTTGCAGCCAACTATGGCTACACCTTC
TRBV27,TRBJ2-7,.,.,CASSHNTYEQYF,TGTGCCAGCAGTCACAACACCTACGAGCAGTACTTC
TRBV10-3,TRBJ2-3,.,.,CAITDRGFTDTQYF,TGTGCCATCACCGACCGGGGATTCACAGATACGCAGTATTTT
TRBV7-2,TRBJ1-1,.,.,CASSDGQLNTEAFF,TGTGCCAGCAGCGACGGACAGCTGAACACTGAAGCTTTCTTT
TRBV29-1,TRBJ1-1,.,few,CSVEGLWGGTEAFF,TGCAGCGTTGAGGGGCTTTGGGGGGGCACTGAAGCTTTCTTT
TRBV27,TRBJ2-1,TRBD2,few,CASSSLAGDNEQFF,TGTGCCAGCAGTTCGCTAGCGGGAGACAATGAGCAGTTCTTC
TRBV5-1,TRBJ2-5,.,.,CASSLVPGSVFVEQYF,TGCGCCAGCAGCTTGGTACCGGGGTCGGTTTTTGTTGAGCAGTACTTC
TRBV9,TRBJ2-7,TRBD2,few,CASSVGGSGAYEQYF,TGTGCCAGCAGCGTAGGAGGTAGCGGGGCCTACGAGCAGTACTTC
TRBV10-3,TRBJ2-3,TRBD2,many,CAISGAGGLDTQYF,TGTGCCATCAGCGGCGCGGGGGGATTGGATACGCAGTATTTT
TRBV7-2,TRBJ2-7,.,few,CASSPGRQNYEQYF,TGTGCCAGCAGCCCAGGCCGACAGAACTACGAGCAGTACTTC
TRBV27,TRBJ2-6,TRBD1,.,CASSPGQPFGANVLTF,TGTGCCAGCAGTCCGGGACAGCCTTTTGGGGCCAACGTCCTGACTTTC
TRBV10-1,TRBJ2-3,.,few,CASSDPSRSTDTQYF,TGCGCCAGCAGTGACCCTAGCCGTAGCACAGATACGCAGTATTTT
TRBV20-1,TRBJ2-5,.,few,CSASLVRGKETQYF,TGCAGTGCTAGTTTAGTGAGGGGAAAAGAGACCCAGTACTTC
TRBV7-3,TRBJ2-2,.,.,CASSLRGATGELFF,TGTGCCAGCAGCTTAAGAGGGGCAACCGGGGAGCTGTTTTTT
TRBV3-1,TRBJ2-3,TRBD2,.,CASSQQGLAYADTQYF,TGTGCCAGCAGCCAACAGGGACTAGCTTACGCAGATACGCAGTATTTT
TRBV7-2,TRBJ2-5,.,.,CASSRDRSGWQYF,TGTGCCAGCAGCCGGGACCGATCAGGATGGCAGTACTTC
TRBV18,TRBJ2-1,.,.,CASSPLDIELYNEQFF,TGTGCCAGCTCACCTCTGGACATCGAGCTATACAATGAGCAGTTCTTC
TRBV6-2/TRBV6-3,TRBJ2-1,TRBD2,few,CASRQSGVQFF,TGTGCCAGCAGACAAAGCGGGGTGCAGTTCTTC
TRBV15,TRBJ2-3,.,.,CATSRDLVEASTDTQYF,TGTGCCACCAGCAGAGATCTTGTAGAGGCTAGCACAGATACGCAGTATTTT
TRBV20-1,TRBJ2-7,TRBD1,few,CSASTGAYEQYF,TGCAGTGCTTCGACAGGGGCCTACGAGCAGTACTTC
TRBV15,TRBJ2-5,TRBD2,few,CATSRGLAGETQYF,TGTGCCACCAGCAGGGGACTAGCGGGAGAGACCCAGTACTTC
TRBV20-1,TRBJ1-4,.,few,CSAGDKGATNEKLFF,TGCAGTGCCGGGGACAAGGGCGCAACTAATGAAAAACTGTTTTTT
TRBV7-9,TRBJ2-1,TRBD2,.,CASSLVASGQLNEQFF,TGTGCCAGCAGCTTAGTGGCTAGCGGGCAACTTAATGAGCAGTTCTTC
TRBV5-4,TRBJ2-7,.,.,CASTIGGSYEQYF,TGTGCCAGCACTATCGGCGGTTCCTACGAGCAGTACTTC
TRBV20-1,TRBJ2-1,TRBD2,.,CSARLAGRYNEQFF,TGCAGTGCCAGACTAGCGGGAAGGTACAATGAGCAGTTCTTC
TRBV20-1,TRBJ1-2,.,many,CSARYRHQGDIDGYTF,TGCAGTGCTAGATATCGCCACCAAGGGGATATCGACGGCTACACCTTC